The following is a T cell receptor beta chain sequence with its context. Its antigen remains unidentified. It may be a read error: a sequence one base away is much more abundant. The CDR3 does not close with the conserved phenylalanine or tryptophan, likely indicating a read error. This sample is drawn from a study of T-cell reconstitution after alpha-beta-depleted transplantation in children. For TCRbeta, the library was prepared with unique molecular identifiers. TCRdb redid the calling of the PCR reads with MiXCR, one entry per CDR3 protein. There are 600,000 or so distinct CDR3 sequences in the sample; 23% occur only once, and roughly 13% lies in the top ten. Notes on the study in general: It was newly produced T cells that mostly accounted for T-cell counts and diversity one year after transplant. As was reported, about two months after transplant, alpha-beta T cells came from several hundred expanded graft clones. High day-60 TCRbeta diversity in some patients came from surviving recipient T cells and thymic progenitors.

The V gene's germline CDR1 is SGHTA and CDR2 FQGNSA. The V and J ends lost 1 base and 5 bases respectively, with 6 bases between them. This CDR3 is 12 amino acids long. The material sequenced was PBMCs, mostly from graft donor cells, taken 360 days after TCRalphabeta/CD19-depleted stem cell transplant. The sequence derives from a boy under three years old who had a stem cell transplant for acute myeloid leukemia, so the T cells may come from the graft donor. The chain carries TRBV7-2 and TRBJ2-7; D gene unclear. CDR3 coding DNA: TGTGCCAGCAGCTTAGACCCTGACGAGCAGTACTAC. Its translation: CASSLDPDEQYY.